The source of this T cell receptor beta chain is a study of blood T cell repertoires in COVID-19. Study at large: Spain, Italy and the United States supplied samples that represented acute and convalescent COVID-19. Sample material is recorded as cDNA or gDNA derived from T cells, B-cell-depleted T cells, or PBMCs.

Original handling: Using reference gene primer amplification, nucleated cell counts were estimated. Assay used: immunoSEQ multiplex PCR; TCRdb lists only in-frame clones, some missing. Clonal size and the V and J genes are those of that table, whereas D and trimming came from the DNA. The top ten clones hold nearly 3% of a sample with around 160,000 clones, 85% of them seen once. This clone appeared many times. The TCR was taken from a woman aged 40 to 50 with active or convalescent COVID-19. Sample: peripheral blood.

The chain's CDR3 is CASQFIWEQGQFF. In DNA form, the CDR3 reads TGTGCCAGCCAGTTTATATGGGAACAGGGGCAGTTCTTC. J is TRBJ2-1 and V is TRBV12-3 or TRBV12-4; a possible D gene is TRBD1 (6 bases). The V end lost 8 bases, the J end lost 12 bases, and 20 bases lay between the germline ends. The CDR3 has 13 amino acids.